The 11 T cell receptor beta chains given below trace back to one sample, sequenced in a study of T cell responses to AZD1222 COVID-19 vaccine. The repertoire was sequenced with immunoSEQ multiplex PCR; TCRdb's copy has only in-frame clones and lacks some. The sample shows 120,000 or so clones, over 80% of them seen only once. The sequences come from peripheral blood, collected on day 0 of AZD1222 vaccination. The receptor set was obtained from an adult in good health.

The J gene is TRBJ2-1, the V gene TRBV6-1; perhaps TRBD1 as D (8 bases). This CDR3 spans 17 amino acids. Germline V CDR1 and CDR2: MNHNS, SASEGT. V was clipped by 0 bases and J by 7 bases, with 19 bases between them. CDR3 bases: TGTGCCAGCAGTGAAGCTTTCGGACAGGGAGGGTGGAATGAGCAGTTCTTC. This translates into CASSEAFGQGGWNEQFF.

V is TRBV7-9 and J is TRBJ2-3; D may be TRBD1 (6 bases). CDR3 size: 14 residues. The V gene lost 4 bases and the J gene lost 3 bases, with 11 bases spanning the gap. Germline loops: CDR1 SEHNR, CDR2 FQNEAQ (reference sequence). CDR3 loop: CASSSRGATDTQYF. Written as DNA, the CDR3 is TGTGCCAGCAGCTCCAGGGGAGCGACAGATACGCAGTATTTT.

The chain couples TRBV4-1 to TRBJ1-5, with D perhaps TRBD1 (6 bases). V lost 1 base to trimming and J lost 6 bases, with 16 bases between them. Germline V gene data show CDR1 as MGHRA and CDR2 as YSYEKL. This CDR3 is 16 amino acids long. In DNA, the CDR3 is TGCGCCAGCAGCCAAGGGGGAGGGGGAGAGTTTCAGCCCCAGCATTTT. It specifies CASSQGGGGEFQPQHF.

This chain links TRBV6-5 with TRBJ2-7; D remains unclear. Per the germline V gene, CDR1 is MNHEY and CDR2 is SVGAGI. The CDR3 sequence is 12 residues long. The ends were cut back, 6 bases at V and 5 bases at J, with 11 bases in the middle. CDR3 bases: TGTGCCAGCAGCCCCCTGGGAAACGAGCAGTACTTC. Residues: CASSPLGNEQYF.

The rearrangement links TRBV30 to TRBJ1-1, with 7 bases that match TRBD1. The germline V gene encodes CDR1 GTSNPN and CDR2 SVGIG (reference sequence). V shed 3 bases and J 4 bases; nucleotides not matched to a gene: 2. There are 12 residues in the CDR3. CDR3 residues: CAWSDRVTEAFF. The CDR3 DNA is TGTGCCTGGAGCGACAGGGTCACTGAAGCTTTCTTT.

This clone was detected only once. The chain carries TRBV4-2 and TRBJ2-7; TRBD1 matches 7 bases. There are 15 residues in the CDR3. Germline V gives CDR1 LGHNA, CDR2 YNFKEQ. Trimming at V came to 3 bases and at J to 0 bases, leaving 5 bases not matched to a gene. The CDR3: CASSHRTGGSYEQYF. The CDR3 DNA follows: TGTGCCAGCAGCCACCGGACAGGAGGCTCCTACGAGCAGTACTTC.

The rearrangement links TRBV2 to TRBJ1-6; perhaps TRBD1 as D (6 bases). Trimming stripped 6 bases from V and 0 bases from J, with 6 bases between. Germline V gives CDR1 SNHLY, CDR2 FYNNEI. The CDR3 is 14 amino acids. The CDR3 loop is CASRDSSYNSPLHF. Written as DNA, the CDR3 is TGTGCCAGCAGGGACAGCTCCTATAATTCACCCCTCCACTTT.

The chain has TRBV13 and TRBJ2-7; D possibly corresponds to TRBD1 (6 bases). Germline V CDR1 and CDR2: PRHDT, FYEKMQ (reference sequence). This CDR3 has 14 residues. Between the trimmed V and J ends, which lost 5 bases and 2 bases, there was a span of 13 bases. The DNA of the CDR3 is TGTGCCAGCAGCCTAGTGGACAGAACCTACGAGCAGTACTTC. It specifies CASSLVDRTYEQYF.

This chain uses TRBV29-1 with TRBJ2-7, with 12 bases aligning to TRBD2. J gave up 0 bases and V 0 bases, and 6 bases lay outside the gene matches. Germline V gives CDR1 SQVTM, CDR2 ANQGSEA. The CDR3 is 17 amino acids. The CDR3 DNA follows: TGCAGCGTTGAAGATCCCCTAGCGGGAGGGAACTCCTACGAGCAGTACTTC. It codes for CSVEDPLAGGNSYEQYF.

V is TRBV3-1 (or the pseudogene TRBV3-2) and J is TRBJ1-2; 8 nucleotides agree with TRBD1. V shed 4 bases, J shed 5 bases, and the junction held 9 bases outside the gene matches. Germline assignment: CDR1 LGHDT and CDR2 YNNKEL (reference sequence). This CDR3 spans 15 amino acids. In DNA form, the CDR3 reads TGTGCCAGCAGCCCATACAGGGGGGCCCGTTATGGCTACACCTTC. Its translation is CASSPYRGARYGYTF.

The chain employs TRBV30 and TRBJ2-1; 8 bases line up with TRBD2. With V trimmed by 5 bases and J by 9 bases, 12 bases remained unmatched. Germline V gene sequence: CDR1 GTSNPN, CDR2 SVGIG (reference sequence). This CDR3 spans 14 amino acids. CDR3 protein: CAWELAGGSGEQFF. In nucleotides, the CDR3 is TGTGCCTGGGAATTGGCGGGGGGCAGCGGTGAGCAGTTCTTC.